A single T cell receptor (beta chain) is shown here with its context. This entry belongs to a study of blood T cell repertoires in COVID-19. The overall study: Samples came from the United States, Italy and Spain, spanning acute and convalescent COVID-19. PBMCs, B-cell-depleted T cells, or T cells were the source of the cDNA or gDNA that made up the material.

Source study methods: Amplifying reference gene primers gave estimates of nucleated cell counts. Using immunoSEQ multiplex PCR, the repertoire was profiled, and TCRdb retains in-frame clones only, with some absent. V and J calls and clone size come straight from that table; D and trimming were deduced from the DNA. The sample lists roughly 140,000 clones, around 86% occurring once. Between the trimmed V and J ends, which lost 5 bases and 2 bases, there was a span of 22 bases. CDR1 is SEHNR, CDR2 FQNEAQ, per germline (reference sequence). The CDR3 is made up of 17 amino acids. The sequence was obtained from an elderly woman with acute or convalescent COVID-19. The chain carries TRBV7-9 and TRBJ2-7; perhaps TRBD2 as D (5 bases). Specimen: peripheral blood. In DNA form, the CDR3 reads TGTGCCAGCAGCCCGCCCGGGGTGGGAAGAGGAACCTACGAGCAGTACTTC. It encodes CASSPPGVGRGTYEQYF.